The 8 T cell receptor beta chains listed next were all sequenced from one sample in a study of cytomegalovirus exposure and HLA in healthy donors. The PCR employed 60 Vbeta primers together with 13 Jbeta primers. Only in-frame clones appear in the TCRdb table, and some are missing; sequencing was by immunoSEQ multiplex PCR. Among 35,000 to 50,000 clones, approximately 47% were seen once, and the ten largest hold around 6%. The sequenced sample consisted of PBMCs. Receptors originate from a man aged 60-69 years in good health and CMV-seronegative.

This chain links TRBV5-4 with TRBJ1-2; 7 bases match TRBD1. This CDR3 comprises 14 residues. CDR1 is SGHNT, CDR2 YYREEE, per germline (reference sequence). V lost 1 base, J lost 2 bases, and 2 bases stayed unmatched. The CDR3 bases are TGTGCCAGCAGCTTGAACAGGGGAAACTATGGCTACACCTTC. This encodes CASSLNRGNYGYTF.

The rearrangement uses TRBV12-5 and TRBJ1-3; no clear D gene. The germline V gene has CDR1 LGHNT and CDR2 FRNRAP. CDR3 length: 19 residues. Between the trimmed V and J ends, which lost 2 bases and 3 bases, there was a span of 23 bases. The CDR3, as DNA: TGTGCTAGTGGTTTGCTCGCCTCCCCGGAGGACTCTAGTGGAAACACCATATATTTT. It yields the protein CASGLLASPEDSSGNTIYF.

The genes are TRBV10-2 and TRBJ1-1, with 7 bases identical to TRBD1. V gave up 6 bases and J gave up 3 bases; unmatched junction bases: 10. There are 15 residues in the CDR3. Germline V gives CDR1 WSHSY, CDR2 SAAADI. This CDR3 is CASSPLGDRYTEAFF. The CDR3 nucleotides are TGCGCCAGCAGCCCCCTTGGGGACAGATACACTGAAGCTTTCTTT.

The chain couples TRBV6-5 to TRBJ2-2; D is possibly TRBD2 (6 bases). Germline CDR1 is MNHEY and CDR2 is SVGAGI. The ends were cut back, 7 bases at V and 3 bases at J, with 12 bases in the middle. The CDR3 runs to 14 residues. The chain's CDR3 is CASKDTGDTGELFF. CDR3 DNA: TGTGCCAGCAAAGATACGGGGGACACCGGGGAGCTGTTTTTT.

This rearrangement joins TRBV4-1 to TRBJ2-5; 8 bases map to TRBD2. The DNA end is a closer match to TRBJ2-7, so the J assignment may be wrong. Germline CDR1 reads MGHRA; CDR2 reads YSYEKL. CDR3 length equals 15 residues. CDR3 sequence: CASSQRSGSSYEQYF. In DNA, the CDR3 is TGCGCCAGCAGCCAAAGAAGCGGGAGCTCCTACGAGCAGTACTTC.

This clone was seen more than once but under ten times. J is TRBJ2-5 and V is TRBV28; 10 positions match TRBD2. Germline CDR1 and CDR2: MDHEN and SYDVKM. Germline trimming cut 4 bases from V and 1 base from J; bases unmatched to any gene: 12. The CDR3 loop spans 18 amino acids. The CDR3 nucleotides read TGTGCCAGCAGTTGGACTAGCGGAAGATTACGGACCCAAGAGACCCAGTACTTC. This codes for CASSWTSGRLRTQETQYF. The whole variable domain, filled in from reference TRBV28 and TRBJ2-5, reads DVKVTQSSRYLVKRTGEKVFLECVQDMDHENMFWYRQDPGLGLRLIYFSYDVKMKEKGDIPEGYSVSREKKERFSLILESASTNQTSMYLCASSWTSGRLRTQETQYFGPGTRLLVL.

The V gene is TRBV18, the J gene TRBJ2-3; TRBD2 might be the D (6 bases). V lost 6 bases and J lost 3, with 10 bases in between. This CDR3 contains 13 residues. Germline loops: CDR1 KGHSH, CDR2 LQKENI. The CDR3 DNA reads TGTGCCAGCTCGCCGACTAGGACAGATACGCAGTATTTT. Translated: CASSPTRTDTQYF.

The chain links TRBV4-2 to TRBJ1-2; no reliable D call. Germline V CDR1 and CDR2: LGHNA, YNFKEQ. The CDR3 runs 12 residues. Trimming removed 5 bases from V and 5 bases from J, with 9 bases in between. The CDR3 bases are TGTGCCAGCAGCGATGGGCCATATGGCTACACCTTC. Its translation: CASSDGPYGYTF.